These 7 T cell receptor beta chains were all obtained from the same sample, sequenced in a study of early T cells in non-severe SARS-CoV-2 infection. TCRdb reprocessed the 5' RACE reads with MiXCR, giving one entry per CDR3 protein. Of 90,000 to 120,000 distinct CDR3 sequences listed, around 10% were seen once; the top ten hold about 8.1%. Sequenced input: whole blood. The source of these receptors is an adult who was a healthcare worker with PCR-confirmed SARS-CoV-2 infection or an uninfected control (not recorded which).

V gene TRBV20-1 combines with J gene TRBJ2-1, with 13 nucleotides matching TRBD2. The CDR3 runs 17 residues. V trimming: 0 bases; J trimming: 7 bases; junction bases outside the gene matches: 9. Germline-derived CDR1 and CDR2 are DFQATT and SNEGSKA (reference sequence). CDR3 loop: CSARDLVLAGGRNEQFF. The CDR3 DNA is TGCAGTGCTAGAGATTTGGTACTAGCGGGAGGGCGGAATGAGCAGTTCTTC.

This chain connects TRBV19 to TRBJ2-5; perhaps TRBD1 as D (5 bases). The length of the CDR3 is 13 residues. Germline V gene lookup returns CDR1 LNHDA and CDR2 SQIVND (reference sequence). V was cut by 5 bases and J by 3 bases, with 10 bases left in between. CDR3 in amino acids: CASSPGYEETQYF. Here the CDR3 DNA reads TGTGCCAGTAGTCCAGGGTATGAAGAGACCCAGTACTTC.

This chain links TRBV6-1 with TRBJ2-7; 10 bases match TRBD2. The V and J ends lost 6 bases and 3 bases, in that order; junction bases with no gene match: 8. Germline CDR1 reads MNHNS; CDR2 reads SASEGT. The CDR3 is made up of 15 amino acids. DNA for the CDR3: TGTGCCAGCAGCCCCTTCCTAGCGGGAGTCTACGAGCAGTACTTC. Its translation is CASSPFLAGVYEQYF.

This clonotype was detected only a few times. The chain carries TRBV12-3 or TRBV12-4 and TRBJ2-6; D is perhaps TRBD2 (6 bases). The CDR3 contains 15 residues. Deletions cut 3 bases from V and 1 base from J, with 7 bases between. In nucleotides, the CDR3 is TGTGCCAGCAGTTTGCGGGAATCTGGGGCCAACGTCCTGACTTTC. Residues: CASSLRESGANVLTF.

In the case of this clonotype: A much bigger clone sits one base away, suggesting this may be a read error. V gene TRBV18 combines with J gene TRBJ2-7; the D gene is possibly TRBD1 (5 bases). Germline V lookup: CDR1 KGHSH, CDR2 LQKENI. Trimming stripped 4 bases from V and 3 bases from J, with 10 bases between. The CDR3 has 13 amino acids. This chain's CDR3 is CASSRGRDYEQYF. The CDR3 region has the DNA TGTGCCAGCTCACGGGGCAGGGACTACGAGCAGTACTTC.

The rearrangement joins TRBV10-2 to TRBJ2-5, with D possibly being TRBD2 (7 bases). Deletions cut 3 bases from V and 2 bases from J, with 19 bases between. This CDR3 is 17 amino acids long. Germline loops: CDR1 WSHSY, CDR2 SAAADI. The CDR3 DNA is TGCGCCAGCAGTGATTGGCGGACAGTCGGGAGGCAAGAGACCCAGTACTTC. Encoded protein: CASSDWRTVGRQETQYF.

At least ten counts were recorded for this clonotype. The chain joins TRBV4-3 to TRBJ1-1; D gene unclear. The CDR3 runs 13 residues. Per the germline V gene, CDR1 is LGHNA and CDR2 is YSLEER. The V gene lost 2 bases and the J gene lost 5 bases, with 9 bases spanning the gap. This CDR3 is CASSQREGTEAFF. DNA for the CDR3: TGCGCCAGCAGCCAAAGGGAGGGTACTGAAGCTTTCTTT.